Below, 12 T cell receptor beta chains from the same sample are listed, as sequenced in a study of T-cell memory formation after mild COVID-19. TCRdb re-derived calls from the 5' RACE reads in MiXCR, one entry per CDR3 protein. The sample records 150,000 to 200,000 distinct CDR3 sequences, around 10% being singletons. What was sequenced was PBMCs or a T cell subset sorted from them (not recorded which). The origin of the receptors is a man in his late teens or twenties who had mild COVID-19 (a few samples of this study predate the infection). Cell type and time point are not known.

The table lists this clonotype with a few counts. This chain connects TRBV20-1 to TRBJ1-1; D not resolved. The germline V gene has CDR1 DFQATT and CDR2 SNEGSKA (reference sequence). This CDR3 region has 12 residues. The DNA of the CDR3 is TGCAGGGGGTTGGGGATGAACACTGAAGCTTTCTTT. Its protein product is CRGLGMNTEAFF.

This clonotype was seen only a few times. This sequence joins TRBV29-1 and TRBJ1-1, with D uncertain. Germline CDR1 SQVTM, CDR2 ANQGSEA. The CDR3 is made up of 11 amino acids. Trimming cost V 6 bases and J 11 bases, with 16 bases left between them. The DNA for the CDR3 is TGCAGCGTGGCAGGAGGTCCTGCCGCTTTCTTT. This sequence encodes CSVAGGPAAFF. The variable domain in full, completed from reference TRBV29-1 and TRBJ1-1, reads SAVISQKPSRDICQRGTSLTIQCQVDSQVTMMFWYRQQPGQSLTLIATANQGSEATYESGFVIDKFPISRPNLTFSTLTVSNMSPEDSSIYLCSVAGGPAAFFGQGTRLTVV.

This chain uses TRBV5-6 with TRBJ1-3, with D possibly TRBD1 on 6 matching bases. CDR1 and CDR2 from the germline V gene are SGHDT and YYEEEE. Trimming pared 4 bases from V and 7 bases from J, leaving 15 bases between. CDR3 length: 14 amino acids. The CDR3 loop is CASSTDSNWNTIYF. CDR3 nucleotides: TGTGCCAGCAGCACGGACAGTAATTGGAACACCATATATTTT.

The chain carries TRBV4-3 and TRBJ2-2; tentative D call: TRBD2 (6 bases). The V gene lost 3 bases and the J gene lost 3 bases, with 11 bases spanning the gap. Germline CDR1 is LGHNA and CDR2 is YSLEER. There are 15 residues in the CDR3. The CDR3 here is CASSHPGVDTGELFF. DNA for the CDR3: TGCGCCAGCAGCCACCCGGGGGTCGACACCGGGGAGCTGTTTTTT.

Regarding this clonotype: Mismatch with germline at one junction end may stem from a read error. For the CDR3, the DNA is TGTGCCGGGAGTGTAGGGCTAGCAACCTACGAGCAGTACTTC. It codes for CAGSVGLATYEQYF. The V gene is TRBV30, the J gene TRBJ2-7; TRBD2 is a possible D gene (5 bases). CDR3 size: 14 residues. Germline V lookup: CDR1 GTSNPN, CDR2 SVGIG (reference sequence).

The rearrangement joins TRBV7-3 to TRBJ2-1, with 10 bases fitting TRBD2. The CDR3 loop spans 15 amino acids. The germline V gene has CDR1 SGHTA and CDR2 FQGTGA. V shed 5 bases and J 5 bases; nucleotides not matched to a gene: 6. The CDR3 nucleotides read TGTGCCAGCAGCCTCATAGCGGGGGGCGACAATGAGCAGTTCTTC. Amino acids: CASSLIAGGDNEQFF. Drawing the rest from reference TRBV7-3 and TRBJ2-1, the complete variable domain is GAGVSQTPSNKVTEKGKYVELRCDPISGHTALYWYRQSLGQGPEFLIYFQGTGAADDSGLPNDRFFAVRPEGSVSTLKIQRTERGDSAVYLCASSLIAGGDNEQFFGPGTRLTVL.

A few counts support this clonotype. The gene calls are TRBV24-1 and TRBJ2-6; weak D call: TRBD2 (5 bases). Germline-derived CDR1 and CDR2 are KGHDR and SFDVKD. The CDR3 is 16 amino acids. V was shortened by 4 bases and J by 0 bases, with 9 bases between the two germline ends. The CDR3, as DNA: TGTGCCACCAGTGACGGACTGAGCTCTGGGGCCAACGTCCTGACTTTC. This sequence encodes CATSDGLSSGANVLTF.

The rearrangement joins TRBV3-1 to TRBJ2-1; D is possibly TRBD2 (5 bases). Germline V gene sequence: CDR1 LGHDT, CDR2 YNNKEL (reference sequence). The CDR3 runs 14 residues. The ends were cut back, 2 bases at V and 8 bases at J, with 13 bases in the middle. CDR3 protein: CASSQRPSADEQFF. The CDR3 DNA follows: TGTGCCAGCAGCCAAAGGCCTTCAGCGGATGAGCAGTTCTTC.

This clonotype has more than one count but fewer than ten. This rearrangement joins TRBV6-2 or TRBV6-3 to TRBJ1-1; D perhaps matches TRBD1 (6 bases). The CDR3 extends over 16 amino acids. Deletions cut 2 bases from V and 2 bases from J, with 15 bases between. Per germline, CDR1 MNHEY and CDR2 SVGEGT. The DNA for the CDR3 is TGTGCCAGCAGTTACGGGGTCGGACAGATCAACACTGAAGCTTTCTTT. It codes for CASSYGVGQINTEAFF.

The chain employs TRBV5-1 and TRBJ1-1; D might be TRBD1 (5 bases). Germline CDR1 SGHRS, CDR2 YFSETQ. CDR3 length: 12 residues. Trimming took 5 bases from V and 4 from J, leaving 9 bases between them. The chain's CDR3 is CASRFGGTEAFF. The CDR3 nucleotides are TGCGCCAGCAGATTTGGGGGCACTGAAGCTTTCTTT.

In its sample, this clonotype was seen a few times. The chain uses TRBV5-1 and TRBJ1-1; D remains ambiguous. Between the trimmed V and J ends, which lost 1 base and 0 bases, there was a span of 7 bases. There are 14 residues in the CDR3. The germline V gene encodes CDR1 SGHRS and CDR2 YFSETQ. CDR3 nucleotides: TGCGCCAGCAGCTTGCTCCCAATGAACACTGAAGCTTTCTTT. Amino acid sequence: CASSLLPMNTEAFF.

J is TRBJ2-3 and V is TRBV5-1; no clear D. CDR1 and CDR2 from the germline V gene are SGHRS and YFSETQ. V dropped 4 bases and J dropped 1 base, with 10 bases sitting between them. The CDR3 covers 14 residues. CDR3 bases: TGCGCCAGCAGCGTGGGCCCCGGCACAGATACGCAGTATTTT. Its translation is CASSVGPGTDTQYF.